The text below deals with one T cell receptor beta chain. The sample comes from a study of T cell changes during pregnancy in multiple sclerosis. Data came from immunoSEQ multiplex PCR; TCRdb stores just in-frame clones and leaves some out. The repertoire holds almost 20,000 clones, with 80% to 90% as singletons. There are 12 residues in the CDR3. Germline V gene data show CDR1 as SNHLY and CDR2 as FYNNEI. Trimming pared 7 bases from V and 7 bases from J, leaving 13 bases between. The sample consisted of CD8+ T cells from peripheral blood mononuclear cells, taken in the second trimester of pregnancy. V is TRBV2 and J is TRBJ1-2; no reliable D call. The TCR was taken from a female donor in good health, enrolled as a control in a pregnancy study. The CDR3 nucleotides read TGTGCCAGCACCGCGGGTCTTTTTGGCTACACCTTC. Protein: CASTAGLFGYTF.